This TCR beta chain was profiled in a study of glioma-infiltrating T cells after dendritic cell vaccination. The primer mix had 60 V beta and 13 J beta primers. The table came from immunoSEQ multiplex PCR; TCRdb's copy has only in-frame clones and leaves some out. The table includes roughly 98,000 clones, around 86% detected once. The CDR3 contains 13 residues. The V gene's germline CDR1 is SQVTM and CDR2 ANQGSEA. Deletions cut 4 bases from V and 4 bases from J, with 13 bases between. The genes are TRBV29-1 and TRBJ2-5; tentatively, D is TRBD2 (5 bases). The clonotype was recovered from a human donor with glioblastoma. Source: blood, taken before dendritic cell vaccination. Written as DNA, the CDR3 is TGCAGCGTTGGATCGAGGGCGGGAGAGACCCAGTACTTC. Amino acids: CSVGSRAGETQYF. Drawing the rest from reference TRBV29-1 and TRBJ2-5, the complete variable domain is SAVISQKPSRDICQRGTSLTIQCQVDSQVTMMFWYRQQPGQSLTLIATANQGSEATYESGFVIDKFPISRPNLTFSTLTVSNMSPEDSSIYLCSVGSRAGETQYFGPGTRLLVL.